A single sample is the source of the 19 T cell receptor beta chains below, sequenced in a study of shared clonotypes between healthy human individuals. Generated by immunoSEQ multiplex PCR, the TCRdb table keeps only in-frame clones and is missing some. The sample lists 450,000 to 500,000 clones; roughly 80% were seen once. Sequences were obtained from PBMCs. The receptors here all came from a woman aged 40 to 55 in good health. Some clones in this sample may be carry-over from other donors' samples.

This clone was found once. The junction departs from the called germline gene at one end, perhaps through a read error. The chain combines TRBV10-3 with TRBJ2-1; 9 nucleotides agree with TRBD2. The CDR3 has 12 residues. Germline CDR1 ENHRY, CDR2 SYGVKD. CDR3 amino acids: CAISEVAGEGIF. The CDR3 DNA follows: TGTGCCATCAGTGAGGTAGCGGGAGAAGGGATCTTC.

The rearrangement joins TRBV18 to TRBJ2-5, with a tentative D call TRBD2 (7 bases). V lost 1 base and J 3 bases, leaving 9 bases between the germline ends. In germline, CDR1 is KGHSH, CDR2 LQKENI. The CDR3 sequence is 14 residues long. The CDR3 coding sequence is TGTGCCAGCTCACCACGAGGGGGGGAAGAGACCCAGTACTTC. Its translation: CASSPRGGEETQYF. Full variable domain (remainder filled in from reference TRBV18 and TRBJ2-5): NAGVMQNPRHLVRRRGQEARLRCSPMKGHSHVYWYRQLPEEGLKFMVYLQKENIIDESGMPKERFSAEFPKEGPSILRIQQVVRGDSAAYFCASSPRGGEETQYFGPGTRLLVL.

This clone was detected once. V usage is TRBV7-2 and J usage is TRBJ2-2; TRBD2 agrees at 12 bases. The germline gives CDR1 SGHTA, CDR2 FQGNSA. V was pared by 5 bases and J by 3 bases, with 7 bases of the junction left unmatched. The CDR3 contains 17 residues. CDR3 amino acids: CASSPTLAGGYTGELFF. CDR3 nucleotide sequence: TGTGCCAGCAGCCCGACGCTAGCGGGAGGGTACACCGGGGAGCTGTTTTTT. The full variable domain, rest sourced from reference TRBV7-2 and TRBJ2-2, is GAGVSQSPSNKVTEKGKDVELRCDPISGHTALYWYRQSLGQGLEFLIYFQGNSAPDKSGLPSDRFSAERTGGSVSTLTIQRTQQEDSAVYLCASSPTLAGGYTGELFFGEGSRLTVL.

This chain joins TRBV6-5 and TRBJ1-1, with D perhaps matching TRBD1 (5 bases). CDR1 MNHEY and CDR2 SVGAGI come from the germline V gene. The V gene lost 0 bases and the J gene lost 1 base, with 12 bases spanning the gap. The CDR3 consists of 16 residues. In DNA, the CDR3 is TGTGCCAGCAGTTACTCCAGGGTGGGGGAGAACACTGAAGCTTTCTTT. It encodes CASSYSRVGENTEAFF.

The rearrangement uses TRBV28 and TRBJ2-5; TRBD1 aligns across 7 bases. This CDR3 has 15 amino acids. V gave up 4 bases and J gave up 4 bases; unmatched junction bases: 9. Per the germline V gene, CDR1 is MDHEN and CDR2 is SYDVKM. The CDR3 loop reads CASSSPSRGPETQYF. As DNA, the CDR3 is TGTGCCAGCAGTTCCCCCAGTAGGGGGCCAGAGACCCAGTACTTC.

This clone has just a few counts. The CDR3 sequence is CASRTGANYGYTF. In DNA form, the CDR3 reads TGTGCCAGCAGGACAGGGGCCAACTATGGCTACACCTTC. This chain uses TRBV7-9 with TRBJ1-2; 8 nucleotides align to TRBD1. V gave up 6 bases and J gave up 2 bases; unmatched junction bases: 2. The CDR3 spans 13 residues. CDR1 and CDR2 from the germline V gene are SEHNR and FQNEAQ (reference sequence). Using reference TRBV7-9 and TRBJ1-2 for the parts outside the CDR3, the full variable domain is DTGVSQNPRHKITKRGQNVTFRCDPISEHNRLYWYRQTLGQGPEFLTYFQNEAQLEKSRLLSDRFSAERPKGSFSTLEIQRTEQGDSAMYLCASRTGANYGYTFGSGTRLTVV.

V gene TRBV5-1 combines with J gene TRBJ1-2, with a weak D call TRBD1 (6 bases). There are 16 residues in the CDR3. Germline V gene sequence: CDR1 SGHRS, CDR2 YFSETQ. V lost 1 base and J 4 bases, leaving 17 bases between the germline ends. The CDR3 region is CASSLWSSGDSYGYTF. The CDR3 nucleotides read TGCGCCAGCAGCTTGTGGTCGTCAGGGGATAGCTATGGCTACACCTTC. The variable domain in full, with the rest retrieved from reference TRBV5-1 and TRBJ1-2, is KAGVTQTPRYLIKTRGQQVTLSCSPISGHRSVSWYQQTPGQGLQFLFEYFSETQRNKGNFPGRFSGRQFSNSRSEMNVSTLELGDSALYLCASSLWSSGDSYGYTFGSGTRLTVV.

V gene TRBV28 combines with J gene TRBJ2-7; D may correspond to TRBD1 or TRBD2 (6 bases each). Germline V gene data show CDR1 as MDHEN and CDR2 as SYDVKM. V was pared by 8 bases and J by 0 bases, with 14 bases between. The CDR3 is 14 amino acids. The CDR3 protein is CASRGGLSSYEQYF. In nucleotides, the CDR3 is TGTGCCAGCCGAGGGGGACTTAGCTCCTACGAGCAGTACTTC.

The sample holds many counts of this clone. This chain links TRBV14 with TRBJ2-7; 11 positions agree with TRBD1. The CDR3 contains 17 residues. Germline CDR1 and CDR2: SGHDN and FVKESK. V trimming: 2 bases; J trimming: 6 bases; junction bases outside the gene matches: 12. CDR3 nucleotides: TGTGCCAGCAGCCAACTTGGACAGGGGGCCGGGATCCGCGAGCAGTACTTC. Protein sequence: CASSQLGQGAGIREQYF. Supplemented by reference TRBV14 and TRBJ2-7, the full variable domain reads EAGVTQFPSHSVIEKGQTVTLRCDPISGHDNLYWYRRVMGKEIKFLLHFVKESKQDESGMPNNRFLAERTGGTYSTLKVQPAELEDSGVYFCASSQLGQGAGIREQYFGPGTRLTVT.

This sequence joins TRBV27 and TRBJ2-1; TRBD2 is a possible D gene (6 bases). Trimming stripped 3 bases from V and 9 bases from J, with 18 bases between. Looked up from germline, CDR1 is MNHEY and CDR2 is SMNVEV (reference sequence). This CDR3 spans 15 amino acids. CDR3 residues: CASSFLGVAEGEQFF. CDR3 bases: TGTGCCAGCAGTTTTTTAGGGGTAGCGGAGGGTGAGCAGTTCTTC.

The chain has TRBV18 and TRBJ2-7; D is perhaps TRBD1 (6 bases). CDR3 length: 14 residues. Trimming took 3 bases from V and 2 from J, leaving 11 bases between them. Germline values: CDR1 KGHSH, CDR2 LQKENI. CDR3 in amino acids: CASSPRTEAYEQYF. CDR3 bases: TGTGCCAGCTCACCGAGGACAGAAGCCTACGAGCAGTACTTC.

The chain combines TRBV5-1 with TRBJ1-2; D gene uncertain. This CDR3 spans 13 amino acids. The V end lost 3 bases, the J end lost 4 bases, and 10 bases lay between the germline ends. Germline V gives CDR1 SGHRS, CDR2 YFSETQ. CDR3 sequence (DNA): TGCGCCAGCAGCTCCACCAACACCTATGGCTACACCTTC. This sequence encodes CASSSTNTYGYTF.

The count of this clone is one. The chain uses TRBV2 and TRBJ1-2, with a weak D call TRBD1 (5 bases). The CDR3 runs 13 residues. Trimming shortened V by 6 bases and J by 4 bases, and 12 bases separated the two germline ends. The germline CDR1 and CDR2 sequences are SNHLY and FYNNEI. The CDR3 spells CASREGLIYGYTF. The CDR3 bases are TGTGCCAGCAGAGAGGGACTGATCTATGGCTACACCTTC.

The genes are TRBV28 and TRBJ2-5; the D gene could be TRBD1 or TRBD2 (6 bases each). CDR1 is MDHEN, CDR2 SYDVKM, per germline. The CDR3 covers 12 residues. V shed 6 bases and J shed 2 bases, with 7 bases lying between them. The CDR3 DNA reads as TGTGCCAGCAGAGGGGGGCAAGAGACCCAGTACTTC. It is translated as CASRGGQETQYF.

This sequence joins TRBV10-3 and TRBJ2-1; D perhaps matches TRBD1 (5 bases). Trimming took 10 bases from V and 5 from J, leaving 15 bases between them. The CDR3 loop spans 13 amino acids. Germline CDR1 ENHRY, CDR2 SYGVKD. The CDR3: CATGGRADNEQFF. CDR3 DNA: TGTGCCACCGGTGGCAGGGCGGACAATGAGCAGTTCTTC.

V usage is TRBV11-2 and J usage is TRBJ2-1, with 14 bases matching TRBD2. Germline assignment: CDR1 SGHAT and CDR2 FQNNGV. V trimming: 4 bases; J trimming: 9 bases; junction bases outside the gene matches: 5. The CDR3 has 15 residues. The CDR3 spells CASSWGLAGVGEQFF. The CDR3 coding sequence is TGTGCCAGCAGCTGGGGACTAGCGGGAGTGGGTGAGCAGTTCTTC.

The CDR3 region is CASSQETGGRGYTF. The CDR3 nucleotides read TGTGCCAGCAGCCAAGAAACTGGGGGACGTGGCTACACCTTC. The genes are TRBV4-2 and TRBJ1-2; possibly TRBD1 for D (5 bases). The CDR3 spans 14 residues. The V and J ends lost 0 bases and 7 bases respectively, with 12 bases between them. The germline V gene has CDR1 LGHNA and CDR2 YNFKEQ.

This chain connects TRBV11-2 to TRBJ2-5, with TRBD2 matching over 7 bases. The CDR3 runs 14 residues. V dropped 4 bases and J dropped 5; count of bases not matched to a gene: 7. Germline values: CDR1 SGHAT, CDR2 FQNNGV. The CDR3 here is CASSSSRGGETQYF. The CDR3 DNA reads as TGTGCCAGCAGCTCTAGCCGGGGAGGGGAGACCCAGTACTTC. The full variable domain, its missing parts supplied by reference TRBV11-2 and TRBJ2-5, is EAGVAQSPRYKIIEKRQSVAFWCNPISGHATLYWYQQILGQGPKLLIQFQNNGVVDDSQLPKDRFSAERLKGVDSTLKIQPAKLEDSAVYLCASSSSRGGETQYFGPGTRLLVL.

The V and J genes are TRBV18 and TRBJ1-1, with D maybe TRBD1 (6 bases). Trimming removed 3 bases from V and 1 base from J, with 12 bases in between. This CDR3 comprises 15 residues. Germline CDR1 reads KGHSH; CDR2 reads LQKENI. CDR3 residues: CASSPSQGANTEAFF. CDR3 DNA: TGTGCCAGCTCACCTTCACAGGGAGCGAACACTGAAGCTTTCTTT.